This TCR beta chain was observed in a study of blood T cell repertoires in COVID-19. About the research overall: Specimens from acute and convalescent COVID-19 originated in the United States, Italy and Spain. PBMCs, B-cell-depleted T cells, or T cells provided the cDNA or gDNA that made up the material.

Source study methods: Amplified reference gene primers provided the basis for estimating nucleated cell counts. Measured with immunoSEQ multiplex PCR; TCRdb has only the in-frame clones, and not every one. V and J calls and clone size are copied from that table; D and trimming were computed from the DNA. The sample contains about 50,000 clones, about nine tenths of which appear only once. J gave up 8 bases and V 5 bases, and 7 bases lay outside the gene matches. CDR3 size: 14 residues. CDR1 is SEHNR and CDR2 is FQNEAQ in the germline V gene (reference sequence). The sequence was obtained from a man in his forties or fifties with acute or convalescent COVID-19. The sequencing input was peripheral blood. The chain has TRBV7-9 and TRBJ2-1; 9 bases align to TRBD2. This CDR3 reads CASSLSGSGDEQFF. The CDR3 DNA reads TGTGCCAGCAGCCTTAGCGGGAGTGGAGATGAGCAGTTCTTC.